These 28 T cell receptor beta chains were all obtained from the same sample, sequenced in a study of patients and donors after allogeneic stem cell transplantation. TCRdb reprocessed the RT-PCR reads with MiXCR, giving one entry per CDR3 protein. The repertoire has approximately 200,000 distinct CDR3 sequences, 38% of them found once; the top ten carry roughly 10%. Sample: blood, either unsorted or a sorted T cell fraction (not recorded which). The source of these receptors is a human donor who was either an allogeneic HSCT recipient or a stem cell or donor lymphocyte infusion donor (not recorded which). It is not recorded whose cells these are; they may come from a transplant donor.

The genes are TRBV29-1 and TRBJ2-7, with D possibly matching TRBD2 (6 bases). The germline V gene encodes CDR1 SQVTM and CDR2 ANQGSEA. The CDR3 spans 13 residues. V lost 2 bases and J 7 bases, leaving 15 bases between the germline ends. In DNA form, the CDR3 reads TGCAGCGTTGAACTGGAGGGCGTGCAAGAGCAGTACTTC. Its protein product is CSVELEGVQEQYF.

This clonotype was seen a handful of times. The V call is TRBV27, the J call TRBJ1-6; perhaps TRBD1 as D (6 bases). Trimming left V 4 bases short and J 6 bases short, with 7 bases between. The CDR3 is 13 amino acids. The germline V gene has CDR1 MNHEY and CDR2 SMNVEV (reference sequence). Here the CDR3 reads CASSSRGNSPLHF. In DNA, the CDR3 is TGTGCCAGCAGTTCCAGGGGTAATTCACCCCTCCACTTT.

This clonotype occurred a few times. CDR3 nucleotides: TGCGCCAGCAGCTCGCGGGATTTCGTTCCGAACACCGGGGAGCTGTTTTTT. Its protein is CASSSRDFVPNTGELFF. The gene calls are TRBV10-2 and TRBJ2-2, with D possibly being TRBD2 (6 bases). The CDR3 runs to 17 residues. V lost 6 bases and J lost 0, with 17 bases in between. Germline V gene sequence: CDR1 WSHSY, CDR2 SAAADI.

V is TRBV20-1 and J is TRBJ1-4, with a weak D call TRBD1 (6 bases). This CDR3 is 13 amino acids long. Trimming removed 6 bases at V and 10 bases at J, with 18 bases between. The germline V gene has CDR1 DFQATT and CDR2 SNEGSKA (reference sequence). In DNA form, the CDR3 reads TGCAGTGCCTCCCCGGGACTGGGGGCAAAACTGTTTTTT. Amino acid sequence: CSASPGLGAKLFF.

This clonotype was detected only a few times. The chain uses TRBV27 and TRBJ1-5; a possible D gene is TRBD1 (6 bases). CDR1 is MNHEY and CDR2 is SMNVEV in the germline V gene (reference sequence). The CDR3 sequence is 14 residues long. V was pared by 3 bases and J by 3 bases, with 9 bases between. The CDR3 sequence: CASSFTGFNQPQHF. Written as DNA, the CDR3 is TGTGCCAGCAGTTTTACAGGGTTCAATCAGCCCCAGCATTTT.

The chain links TRBV3-1 to TRBJ2-7; D gene uncertain. V shed 0 bases and J shed 7 bases, with 10 bases lying between them. This CDR3 comprises 13 residues. Germline CDR1 reads LGHDT; CDR2 reads YNNKEL (reference sequence). The CDR3 is CASSQEYAREQYF. For the CDR3, the DNA is TGTGCCAGCAGCCAAGAATACGCGCGGGAGCAGTACTTC.

V gene TRBV15 combines with J gene TRBJ2-1, with 8 nucleotides matching TRBD1. V was pared by 1 base and J by 6 bases, with 5 bases of the junction left unmatched. Germline V CDR1 and CDR2: LNHNV, YYDKDF (reference sequence). The CDR3 extends over 15 amino acids. CDR3 loop: CATSRGADRVNEQFF. CDR3 DNA: TGTGCCACCAGCAGAGGAGCGGACAGGGTCAATGAGCAGTTCTTC. Looking up the rest from reference TRBV15 and TRBJ2-1 gives the full variable domain: DAMVIQNPRYQVTQFGKPVTLSCSQTLNHNVMYWYQQKSSQAPKLLFHYYDKDFNNEADTPDNFQSRRPNTSFCFLDIRSPGLGDTAMYLCATSRGADRVNEQFFGPGTRLTVL.

This clonotype has just a few counts. The V and J genes are TRBV25-1 and TRBJ1-2; 8 positions match TRBD1. Germline CDR1 reads MGHDK; CDR2 reads SYGVNS. V shed 1 base, J shed 4 bases, and the junction held 5 bases outside the gene matches. The CDR3 runs to 15 residues. CDR3 in amino acids: CASSEFDRGGYGYTF. CDR3 sequence (DNA): TGTGCCAGCAGTGAATTTGACAGGGGAGGCTATGGCTACACCTTC.

This chain connects TRBV4-3 to TRBJ2-3; 7 bases are shared with TRBD2. J gave up 1 base and V 0 bases, and 7 bases lay outside the gene matches. The germline V gene has CDR1 LGHNA and CDR2 YSLEER. The CDR3 extends over 17 amino acids. The CDR3 sequence is CASSQDWGLAGTDTQYF. In nucleotides, the CDR3 is TGCGCCAGCAGCCAAGATTGGGGCCTAGCGGGCACAGATACGCAGTATTTT.

This clonotype was seen only a few times. DNA of the CDR3: TGCGCCAGCAGCCATGAACGTGTATGGGAAAAACTGTTTTTT. This sequence encodes CASSHERVWEKLFF. This chain joins TRBV4-1 and TRBJ1-4; D call uncertain. The germline V gene encodes CDR1 MGHRA and CDR2 YSYEKL. The V end lost 3 bases, the J end lost 8 bases, and 13 bases lay between the germline ends. The CDR3 extends over 14 amino acids.

This clonotype came up a few times. The rearrangement joins TRBV20-1 to TRBJ1-4; D gene uncertain. V lost 7 bases to trimming and J lost 8 bases, with 11 bases between them. This CDR3 is built from 11 residues. Germline V gene lookup returns CDR1 DFQATT and CDR2 SNEGSKA (reference sequence). CDR3 sequence reads: CSGVLGEKLFF. As DNA, the CDR3 is TGCAGTGGAGTGCTGGGGGAAAAACTGTTTTTT.

There are a few counts of this clonotype. The rearrangement links TRBV20-1 to TRBJ1-2; 9 nucleotides agree with TRBD1. The CDR3 loop spans 16 amino acids. Trimming at V came to 0 bases and at J to 4 bases, leaving 9 bases not matched to a gene. Germline V gives CDR1 DFQATT, CDR2 SNEGSKA (reference sequence). CDR3 DNA sequence: TGCAGTGCTAGAGATCGGGGGACAGGGTCTGGCTATGGCTACACCTTC. It yields the protein CSARDRGTGSGYGYTF.

The V and J genes are TRBV11-3 and TRBJ2-1; no clear D gene. Looked up from germline, CDR1 is SGHNT and CDR2 is YENEEA. CDR3 length equals 16 residues. V was shortened by 4 bases and J by 4 bases, with 17 bases between the two germline ends. CDR3 nucleotide sequence: TGTGCCAGCAGCTCTCGCTACAGACCCGGATACAATGAGCAGTTCTTC. Protein sequence: CASSSRYRPGYNEQFF.

The sample holds one count of this clonotype. J is TRBJ2-2 and V is TRBV4-2; TRBD1 matches at 7 bases. V trimming: 3 bases; J trimming: 0 bases; junction bases outside the gene matches: 7. The CDR3 runs to 17 residues. Germline loops: CDR1 LGHNA, CDR2 YNFKEQ. The CDR3 loop reads CASSQASGGPNTGELFF. The CDR3 region has the DNA TGTGCCAGCAGCCAGGCCTCAGGGGGACCGAACACCGGGGAGCTGTTTTTT.

The rearrangement links TRBV5-6 to TRBJ2-1; unclear D gene. This CDR3 region has 12 residues. Germline lookup yields CDR1 SGHDT and CDR2 YYEEEE. Trimming took 0 bases from V and 4 from J, leaving 2 bases between them. CDR3 in amino acids: CASSLAYNEQFF. The CDR3, as DNA: TGTGCCAGCAGCTTGGCATACAATGAGCAGTTCTTC.

This clonotype has more than one count but fewer than ten. The gene calls are TRBV12-3 or TRBV12-4 and TRBJ1-2, with D tentatively TRBD1 (5 bases). V was clipped by 8 bases and J by 8 bases, with 18 bases between them. The CDR3 covers 13 residues. The chain's CDR3 is CASGPGSLYGYTF. The CDR3, as DNA: TGTGCCAGCGGTCCAGGGTCCTTGTACGGCTACACCTTC.

The chain couples TRBV12-3 or TRBV12-4 to TRBJ2-3; TRBD2 aligns across 11 bases. The CDR3 runs to 16 residues. V was clipped by 2 bases and J by 3 bases; unmatched bases: 4. The CDR3 DNA is TGTGCCAGCAGTTTACGACTAGCGGGGAGTACAGATACGCAGTATTTT. Amino acids: CASSLRLAGSTDTQYF.

The chain employs TRBV4-2 and TRBJ1-3, with no clear D. Germline loops: CDR1 LGHNA, CDR2 YNFKEQ. Trimming took 0 bases from V and 3 from J, leaving 3 bases between them. This CDR3 spans 13 amino acids. CDR3 sequence (DNA): TGTGCCAGCAGCCAAGACCGTGGAAACACCATATATTTT. Translating it yields CASSQDRGNTIYF.

This clonotype was found a few times. The V gene is TRBV20-1, the J gene TRBJ2-1; 10 nucleotides align to TRBD2. J gave up 1 base and V 4 bases, and 1 base lay outside the gene matches. The CDR3 spans 14 residues. CDR1 is DFQATT, CDR2 SNEGSKA, per germline (reference sequence). The CDR3 nucleotides are TGCAGTGCTATAGCGGGGGGTTCCTACAATGAGCAGTTCTTC. This encodes CSAIAGGSYNEQFF.

The gene calls are TRBV12-3 or TRBV12-4 and TRBJ2-2; no firm D call. This CDR3 contains 14 residues. With 3 bases removed from V and 3 bases from J, the gap between germline ends came to 8 bases. CDR3 in amino acids: CASSLAEDTGELFF. The CDR3 bases are TGTGCCAGCAGTTTGGCGGAAGACACCGGGGAGCTGTTTTTT.

V is TRBV20-1 and J is TRBJ2-1, with 10 positions matching TRBD2. The ends lost 3 bases at V and 2 bases at J; junction bases unmatched: 4. Germline CDR1 reads DFQATT; CDR2 reads SNEGSKA (reference sequence). The CDR3 covers 15 residues. The CDR3 here is CSASSGGHPYNEQFF. The CDR3 coding sequence is TGCAGTGCTAGTAGCGGGGGGCATCCCTACAATGAGCAGTTCTTC.

The V and J genes are TRBV6-2 or TRBV6-3 and TRBJ2-1; either TRBD1 or TRBD2 may supply D (5 bases each). The CDR3 loop spans 15 amino acids. V lost 6 bases and J 8 bases, leaving 20 bases between the germline ends. CDR1 and CDR2 (germline): MNHEY, SVGEGT. The CDR3 loop is CASRKGPQARDEQFF. CDR3 DNA: TGTGCCAGCAGAAAGGGACCACAGGCGCGAGATGAGCAGTTCTTC.

V usage is TRBV9 and J usage is TRBJ1-1, with D hard to call. This CDR3 is 15 amino acids long. V gave up 0 bases and J gave up 7 bases, with 16 bases separating them. The V gene's germline CDR1 is SGDLS and CDR2 YYNGEE. In DNA form, the CDR3 reads TGTGCCAGCAGCGTAGTACCAACCCTAGCCGATGAAGCTTTCTTT. Residues: CASSVVPTLADEAFF. The full variable domain, with the rest looked up from reference TRBV9 and TRBJ1-1, is DSGVTQTPKHLITATGQRVTLRCSPRSGDLSVYWYQQSLDQGLQFLIQYYNGEERAKGNILERFSAQQFPDLHSELNLSSLELGDSALYFCASSVVPTLADEAFFGQGTRLTVV.

The genes are TRBV5-1 and TRBJ2-4, with no clear D. Per germline, CDR1 SGHRS and CDR2 YFSETQ. This CDR3 has 15 residues. The V gene lost 4 bases and the J gene lost 0 bases, with 11 bases spanning the gap. The CDR3 protein is CASSAFDEAKNIQYF. CDR3 bases: TGCGCCAGCAGCGCATTCGACGAAGCCAAAAACATTCAGTACTTC.

J is TRBJ2-5 and V is TRBV4-3, with 9 bases aligning to TRBD1. Trimming at V came to 2 bases and at J to 4 bases, leaving 2 bases not matched to a gene. The CDR3 is 14 amino acids. CDR1 and CDR2 (germline): LGHNA, YSLEER. CDR3 loop: CASSQRTGAETQYF. DNA for the CDR3: TGCGCCAGCAGCCAAAGGACAGGGGCAGAGACCCAGTACTTC.

V is TRBV7-7 and J is TRBJ2-5; D may be TRBD2 (6 bases). Per the germline V gene, CDR1 is SSHAT and CDR2 is FNYEAQ (reference sequence). This CDR3 contains 13 residues. Trimming pared 1 base from V and 4 bases from J, leaving 7 bases between. The CDR3 loop reads CASSLVGGETQYF. The CDR3 coding sequence is TGTGCCAGCAGCTTAGTGGGAGGAGAGACCCAGTACTTC.

This chain links TRBV2 with TRBJ1-3; tentatively, D is TRBD1 (5 bases). The CDR3 has 15 residues. The germline V gene has CDR1 SNHLY and CDR2 FYNNEI. V lost 2 bases and J lost 0, with 8 bases in between. CDR3 residues: CASSERQISGNTIYF. As DNA, the CDR3 is TGTGCCAGCAGTGAAAGACAGATCTCTGGAAACACCATATATTTT.

This clonotype was recorded at least ten times. The gene calls are TRBV4-1 and TRBJ1-5; possibly TRBD1 for D (6 bases). There are 15 residues in the CDR3. Germline V gene data show CDR1 as MGHRA and CDR2 as YSYEKL. V shed 4 bases and J shed 4 bases, with 14 bases lying between them. CDR3 region: CASSLDPGVNQPQHF. The CDR3 nucleotides are TGCGCCAGCAGCCTAGACCCAGGGGTAAATCAGCCCCAGCATTTT.